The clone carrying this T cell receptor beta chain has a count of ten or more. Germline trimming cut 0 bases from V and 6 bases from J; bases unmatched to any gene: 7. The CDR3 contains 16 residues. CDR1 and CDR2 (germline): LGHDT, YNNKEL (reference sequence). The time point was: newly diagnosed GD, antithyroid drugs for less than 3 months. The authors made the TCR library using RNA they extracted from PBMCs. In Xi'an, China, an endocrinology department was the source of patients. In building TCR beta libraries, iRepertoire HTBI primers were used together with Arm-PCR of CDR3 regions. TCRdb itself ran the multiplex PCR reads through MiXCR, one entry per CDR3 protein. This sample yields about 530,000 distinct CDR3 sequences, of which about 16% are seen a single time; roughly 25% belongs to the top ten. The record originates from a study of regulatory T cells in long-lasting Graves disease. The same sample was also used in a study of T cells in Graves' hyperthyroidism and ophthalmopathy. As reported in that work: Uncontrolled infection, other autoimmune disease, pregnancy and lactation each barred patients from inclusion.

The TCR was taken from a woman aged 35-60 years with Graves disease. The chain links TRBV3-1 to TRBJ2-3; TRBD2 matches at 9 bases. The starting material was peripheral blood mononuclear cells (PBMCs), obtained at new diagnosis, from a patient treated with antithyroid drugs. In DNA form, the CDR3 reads TGTGCCAGCAGCCAAGAGACTAGCGGCGTCGGGGATACGCAGTATTTT. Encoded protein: CASSQETSGVGDTQYF.